The 12 T cell receptor beta chains below all came from one sample that was sequenced in a study of shared clonotypes between healthy human individuals. Generated by immunoSEQ multiplex PCR, the TCRdb table keeps only in-frame clones and is missing some. Here the sample spans about 2.3 million clones, 85% to 95% being singletons. Sequenced: naive CD4+ T cells from PBMCs. Subset: CD45RA+ positively selected. Receptors originate from a man aged 18 to 30 in good health. Some clones in this sample may be carry-over from other donors' samples.

The gene calls are TRBV9 and TRBJ2-7; no firm D call. Germline V gives CDR1 SGDLS, CDR2 YYNGEE. V was pared by 0 bases and J by 0 bases, with 10 bases between. The length of the CDR3 is 15 residues. The CDR3 sequence is CASSVGSTSSYEQYF. The CDR3 nucleotides read TGTGCCAGCAGCGTAGGCAGCACCAGCTCCTACGAGCAGTACTTC.

The chain combines TRBV10-3 with TRBJ2-7; 9 bases agree with TRBD1. The CDR3 covers 13 residues. Germline loops: CDR1 ENHRY, CDR2 SYGVKD. Trimming removed 7 bases from V and 5 bases from J; junction bases left unmatched: 6. In DNA form, the CDR3 reads TGTGCCATCAAGGGGACAGGGAACCACGAGCAGTACTTC. Translating gives CAIKGTGNHEQYF.

The chain recombines TRBV6-1 with TRBJ2-7, with D possibly matching TRBD2 (6 bases). Trimming took 5 bases from V and 1 from J, leaving 12 bases between them. The CDR3 extends over 14 amino acids. Germline V gene sequence: CDR1 MNHNS, CDR2 SASEGT. The CDR3 DNA is TGTGCCAGCAGTACCGGGACTCTTTCCTACGAGCAGTACTTC. It encodes CASSTGTLSYEQYF.

The gene calls are TRBV27 and TRBJ1-5; D uncertain. The CDR3 spans 17 residues. The V and J ends lost 5 bases and 0 bases respectively, with 17 bases between them. Germline V gives CDR1 MNHEY, CDR2 SMNVEV (reference sequence). CDR3 in DNA: TGTGCCAGCAGTCCACGGACCCTCTCCTATAGCAATCAGCCCCAGCATTTT. It translates to CASSPRTLSYSNQPQHF.

This clone came up once. The chain joins TRBV28 to TRBJ2-5; D call uncertain. V lost 4 bases, J lost 5 bases, and 11 bases lay in between. Germline assignment: CDR1 MDHEN and CDR2 SYDVKM. CDR3 size: 13 residues. In DNA, the CDR3 is TGTGCCAGCAGTTCCAGTTTCGGGGAGACCCAGTACTTC. This sequence encodes CASSSSFGETQYF.

The table lists this clone with a count of one. This chain connects TRBV19 to TRBJ1-5; D unresolved. V shed 3 bases and J shed 0 bases, with 12 bases lying between them. CDR3 length: 16 amino acids. The germline V gene has CDR1 LNHDA and CDR2 SQIVND (reference sequence). The CDR3 here is CASSIGRGYSNQPQHF. In DNA, the CDR3 is TGTGCCAGTAGTATCGGTCGGGGTTATAGCAATCAGCCCCAGCATTTT. Variable domain in full (rest from reference TRBV19 and TRBJ1-5): DGGITQSPKYLFRKEGQNVTLSCEQNLNHDAMYWYRQDPGQGLRLIYYSQIVNDFQKGDIAEGYSVSREKKESFPLTVTSAQKNPTAFYLCASSIGRGYSNQPQHFGDGTRLSIL.

This chain joins TRBV5-4 and TRBJ1-1; D gene unclear. Trimming removed 4 bases at V and 1 base at J, with 11 bases between. CDR1 is SGHNT and CDR2 is YYREEE in the germline V gene (reference sequence). The CDR3 is 14 residues long. CDR3: CASSGPTENTEAFF. The DNA of the CDR3 is TGTGCCAGCAGCGGTCCGACCGAGAACACTGAAGCTTTCTTT.

This chain links TRBV6-1 with TRBJ1-4, with D perhaps matching TRBD1 (5 bases). V lost 3 bases to trimming and J lost 12 bases, with 20 bases between them. The CDR3 extends over 15 amino acids. Germline V gives CDR1 MNHNS, CDR2 SASEGT. The CDR3 DNA reads as TGTGCCAGCAGTGAGGGGTTTAAAGGGCAGGGAGAACTGTTTTTT. It encodes CASSEGFKGQGELFF.

The V call is TRBV6-1, the J call TRBJ2-4; 9 nucleotides line up with TRBD1. There are 12 residues in the CDR3. V gave up 8 bases and J gave up 8 bases; unmatched junction bases: 4. Germline V CDR1 and CDR2: MNHNS, SASEGT. CDR3 in amino acids: CASGTGRDIQYF. The CDR3 coding sequence is TGTGCCAGCGGGACAGGGCGGGACATTCAGTACTTC.

Worth noting for this clone: A junction boundary mismatches the germline segment, possibly from a read error. The chain has TRBV28 and TRBJ1-4; D is possibly TRBD1 (5 bases). Germline V gives CDR1 MDHEN, CDR2 SYDVKM. The CDR3 runs 12 residues. CDR3 amino acids: CASSLNRDSEYF. The DNA for the CDR3 is TGTGCCAGCAGCCTAAACCGGGACTCGGAATATTTT.

The CDR3 loop reads CASSRPGLPRREQYF. CDR3 coding DNA: TGTGCCAGCAGCAGACCGGGACTCCCGAGGAGGGAGCAGTACTTC. The chain couples TRBV5-6 to TRBJ2-7; D perhaps matches TRBD2 (6 bases). Germline assignment: CDR1 SGHDT and CDR2 YYEEEE. The CDR3 totals 15 residues. V was pared by 4 bases and J by 7 bases, with 21 bases between.

This chain links TRBV5-1 with TRBJ1-1, with 7 bases matching TRBD1. The J segment lost 6 bases and the V segment lost 2 bases, leaving 4 bases of the junction unmatched. The CDR3 runs 13 residues. The germline CDR1 and CDR2 sequences are SGHRS and YFSETQ. CDR3 loop: CASSLIQGSEAFF. The CDR3 DNA is TGCGCCAGCAGCTTAATACAGGGGTCTGAAGCTTTCTTT.